Sequencing of this TCR beta chain was carried out in a study of OX40 agonist ivuxolimab in advanced cancers. Study as a whole: Patients got intravenous ivuxolimab at 0.01 to 10 mg/kg every 2 weeks.

This table comes from immunoSEQ multiplex PCR, and its TCRdb copy is limited to in-frame clones, with some not included. The sample yields some 140,000 clones, 90% seen once. The J segment lost 4 bases and the V segment lost 0 bases, leaving 3 bases of the junction unmatched. This CDR3 is built from 14 residues. The germline gives CDR1 SGHTA, CDR2 FQGNSA. The receptor was isolated from an adult with an advanced solid tumor such as melanoma, head and neck, liver or kidney cancer. Sequences were derived from CD4+ or CD8+ T cells sorted from blood, sampled in a trial of the OX40 agonist ivuxolimab. The chain has TRBV7-2 and TRBJ2-7; TRBD2 matches at 7 bases. The CDR3 sequence: CASSLAGGSYEQYF. The CDR3 nucleotides are TGTGCCAGCAGCTTAGCGGGAGGGTCATACGAGCAGTACTTC.